Presented here are 30 T cell receptor beta chains from one specimen sequenced in a study of T-cell reconstitution after alpha-beta-depleted transplantation in children. Preparation of the TCRbeta library involved a method that used unique molecular identifiers. TCRdb independently ran MiXCR on the PCR reads; one entry per CDR3 protein. The sample records fewer than 1 million distinct CDR3 sequences, roughly 15% being singletons. Sequencing used PBMCs, mostly from graft donor cells, obtained 360 days after TCRalphabeta/CD19-depleted stem cell transplant. Every receptor here comes from a male patient between 5 and 17 years old who had a stem cell transplant for acute lymphoblastic leukemia, so the T cells may come from the graft donor.

V and J are TRBV21-1 and TRBJ2-3; no check of the table's D call, TRBD1, against the DNA was made. TRBV21-1 is given as a pseudogene. CDR3 length: 14 residues. The CDR3 bases are TGTGCCAGCAGCCCCCCGGCATTCCCAGATACGCAGTATTTT. Its translation: CASSPPAFPDTQYF.

This chain joins TRBV5-1 and TRBJ1-2, with 7 bases fitting TRBD1. The CDR3 spans 13 residues. With 4 bases clipped from V and 2 bases from J, the junction kept 2 bases outside the gene matches. The germline V gene encodes CDR1 SGHRS and CDR2 YFSETQ. In DNA form, the CDR3 reads TGCGCCAGCAGCGAACAGGGGAACTATGGCTACACCTTC. Its translation: CASSEQGNYGYTF.

There are many counts of this clonotype. The chain links TRBV24-1 to TRBJ2-1, with 11 bases fitting TRBD2. From germline, CDR1 is KGHDR and CDR2 SFDVKD. CDR3 length: 15 amino acids. V gave up 12 bases and J gave up 6 bases; unmatched junction bases: 12. The DNA for the CDR3 is TGTGCCGTAAGTTTTAGCGGGAGGGTCCCCAATGAGCAGTTCTTC. Translation: CAVSFSGRVPNEQFF.

The V and J genes are TRBV7-2 and TRBJ2-3, with TRBD2 matching over 11 bases. The CDR3 is 18 residues long. V dropped 2 bases and J dropped 2; count of bases not matched to a gene: 9. Germline V gives CDR1 SGHTA, CDR2 FQGNSA. CDR3 loop: CASSLPHLAGGDTDTQYF. The CDR3 nucleotides read TGTGCCAGCAGCTTACCACACTTAGCGGGAGGGGACACAGATACGCAGTATTTT.

The rearrangement joins TRBV5-1 to TRBJ1-6; tentative D call: TRBD1 (6 bases). The ends were cut back, 1 base at V and 7 bases at J, with 9 bases in the middle. CDR1 is SGHRS, CDR2 YFSETQ, per germline. CDR3 length: 14 residues. CDR3 in DNA: TGCGCCAGCAGCTTGTGGGGGCCAAATTCACCCCTCCACTTT. Translation: CASSLWGPNSPLHF.

The chain uses TRBV20-1 and TRBJ2-7; 10 nucleotides align to TRBD2. CDR3 size: 16 residues. Germline V gene lookup returns CDR1 DFQATT and CDR2 SNEGSKA (reference sequence). The V and J ends lost 4 bases and 0 bases, in that order; junction bases with no gene match: 9. CDR3 protein: CSATRWTSGLSYEQYF. The CDR3 nucleotides are TGCAGTGCTACCCGTTGGACTAGCGGCCTCTCCTACGAGCAGTACTTC.

The chain recombines TRBV5-1 with TRBJ1-3; 8 bases fit TRBD1. Germline trimming cut 4 bases from V and 4 bases from J; bases unmatched to any gene: 7. CDR1 SGHRS and CDR2 YFSETQ come from the germline V gene. This CDR3 is built from 15 residues. The CDR3 loop reads CASSALTGVGNTIYF. CDR3 sequence (DNA): TGCGCCAGCAGCGCACTGACAGGGGTCGGAAACACCATATATTTT.

This clonotype was counted once. The chain links TRBV15 to TRBJ2-7; 10 bases are shared with TRBD2. The germline CDR1 and CDR2 sequences are LNHNV and YYDKDF (reference sequence). The CDR3 has 17 residues. V trimming: 0 bases; J trimming: 0 bases; junction bases outside the gene matches: 5. Here the CDR3 DNA reads TGTGCCACCAGCAGAGATCGGGCTAGCGGGAGCTCCTACGAGCAGTACTTC. Translated: CATSRDRASGSSYEQYF.

This chain connects TRBV10-3 to TRBJ2-7; D call uncertain. V was trimmed by 6 bases and J by 5 bases, leaving 11 bases between them. CDR3 length equals 12 residues. Germline V gene data show CDR1 as ENHRY and CDR2 as SYGVKD. The CDR3 spells CAISPRLDEQYF. For the CDR3, the DNA is TGTGCCATCAGCCCCCGTTTGGACGAGCAGTACTTC.

This clonotype came up many times. The rearrangement links TRBV29-1 to TRBJ1-4; D gene uncertain. The V and J ends lost 5 bases and 14 bases respectively, with 15 bases between them. Germline CDR1 is SQVTM and CDR2 is ANQGSEA. The CDR3 runs to 11 residues. The CDR3: CSVFSGKGLFF. Written as DNA, the CDR3 is TGCAGCGTTTTCTCGGGGAAAGGGCTGTTTTTT.

This clonotype is a singleton in its sample. The J gene is TRBJ2-7, the V gene TRBV25-1; 7 bases line up with TRBD1. CDR1 and CDR2 (germline): MGHDK, SYGVNS. This CDR3 has 18 amino acids. V shed 1 base, J shed 3 bases, and the junction held 15 bases outside the gene matches. DNA of the CDR3: TGTGCCAGCAGTGAATTTGGGGGTAGACAGGGACCTAACTACGAGCAGTACTTC. Protein sequence: CASSEFGGRQGPNYEQYF.

In this sample, this clonotype turned up many times. The chain has TRBV27 and TRBJ2-7, with D perhaps matching TRBD1 (5 bases). The germline V and J ends were trimmed by 5 bases and 5 bases, with 7 bases remaining between them. Germline assignment: CDR1 MNHEY and CDR2 SMNVEV (reference sequence). The CDR3 covers 11 residues. CDR3 protein: CASSQGDEQYF. The CDR3 bases are TGTGCCAGCAGTCAAGGGGACGAGCAGTACTTC.

The V and J genes are TRBV9 and TRBJ2-7; TRBD2 aligns across 11 bases. The germline gives CDR1 SGDLS, CDR2 YYNGEE. V lost 0 bases, J lost 3 bases, and 5 bases stayed unmatched. The CDR3 runs to 16 residues. The CDR3 DNA follows: TGTGCCAGCAGCGTAGAACCTAGCGGGAGGATCTACGAGCAGTACTTC. Protein: CASSVEPSGRIYEQYF.

The J gene is TRBJ1-1, the V gene TRBV3-1; TRBD1 might be the D (6 bases). Germline CDR1 LGHDT, CDR2 YNNKEL (reference sequence). V lost 0 bases and J 0 bases, leaving 20 bases between the germline ends. The CDR3 has 19 amino acids. The CDR3 protein is CASSQERGGNRAMNTEAFF. The CDR3 DNA reads as TGTGCCAGCAGCCAAGAACGTGGGGGAAACAGGGCGATGAACACTGAAGCTTTCTTT.

This clonotype has just a few counts. This chain links TRBV13 with TRBJ2-7; D tentatively fits TRBD1 or TRBD2 (5 bases each). V shed 3 bases and J shed 1 base, with 19 bases lying between them. The CDR3 extends over 17 amino acids. Germline V CDR1 and CDR2: PRHDT, FYEKMQ (reference sequence). The CDR3 is CASSLEASRGNSYEQYF. The CDR3, as DNA: TGTGCCAGCAGCTTGGAAGCTTCGAGGGGAAATTCCTACGAGCAGTACTTC.

This clonotype was counted a few times. V and J are TRBV4-1 and TRBJ2-1; no clear D gene. This CDR3 comprises 15 residues. The V gene's germline CDR1 is MGHRA and CDR2 YSYEKL. Between the trimmed V and J ends, which lost 1 base and 3 bases, there was a span of 10 bases. The CDR3 loop is CASSQGSGLYNEQFF. CDR3 sequence (DNA): TGCGCCAGCAGCCAAGGGTCAGGCCTCTACAATGAGCAGTTCTTC.

The chain uses TRBV12-3 or TRBV12-4 and TRBJ2-7; TRBD1 aligns across 8 bases. V shed 6 bases and J 3 bases; nucleotides not matched to a gene: 10. This CDR3 is built from 15 residues. The CDR3, as DNA: TGTGCCAGCAGCAGGTCCGGGACAGGAAACTACGAGCAGTACTTC. Its translation: CASSRSGTGNYEQYF.

This clonotype was picked up many times. The chain couples TRBV28 to TRBJ2-7; 7 nucleotides agree with TRBD2. Germline V gene lookup returns CDR1 MDHEN and CDR2 SYDVKM. The CDR3 sequence is 14 residues long. V was pared by 2 bases and J by 2 bases, with 3 bases of the junction left unmatched. The CDR3 is CASSLVRGAYEQYF. Written as DNA, the CDR3 is TGTGCCAGCAGTTTAGTTCGGGGGGCCTACGAGCAGTACTTC.

This clonotype was observed a few times. The chain has TRBV14 and TRBJ2-1; 12 nucleotides line up with TRBD2. V shed 8 bases, J shed 6 bases, and the junction held 5 bases outside the gene matches. The germline gives CDR1 SGHDN, CDR2 FVKESK. This CDR3 is built from 14 residues. The CDR3 spells CASCELAGGNEQFF. The CDR3 DNA sequence: TGTGCCAGCTGCGAACTAGCGGGAGGCAATGAGCAGTTCTTC.

This clonotype has a handful of counts. The chain employs TRBV13 and TRBJ1-1; D is possibly TRBD1 (6 bases). Between the trimmed V and J ends, which lost 5 bases and 2 bases, there was a span of 12 bases. Germline loops: CDR1 PRHDT, CDR2 FYEKMQ (reference sequence). The CDR3 spans 14 residues. The chain's CDR3 is CASSETGKNTEAFF. The CDR3 nucleotides are TGTGCCAGCAGCGAAACAGGGAAAAACACTGAAGCTTTCTTT.

The chain carries TRBV18 and TRBJ1-5; the match to TRBD1 covers 7 bases. V was pared by 3 bases and J by 7 bases, with 9 bases of the junction left unmatched. This CDR3 has 15 amino acids. CDR1 KGHSH and CDR2 LQKENI come from the germline V gene. The CDR3 region is CASSPLPGGRQPQHF. The DNA of the CDR3 is TGTGCCAGCTCACCTCTCCCAGGGGGACGGCAGCCCCAGCATTTT. The full variable domain, its missing parts supplied by reference TRBV18 and TRBJ1-5, is NAGVMQNPRHLVRRRGQEARLRCSPMKGHSHVYWYRQLPEEGLKFMVYLQKENIIDESGMPKERFSAEFPKEGPSILRIQQVVRGDSAAYFCASSPLPGGRQPQHFGDGTRLSIL.

This clonotype has just a few counts. V usage is TRBV5-6 and J usage is TRBJ1-5, with a tentative D call TRBD1 (6 bases). CDR1 SGHDT and CDR2 YYEEEE come from the germline V gene. Trimming stripped 3 bases from V and 7 bases from J, with 14 bases between. CDR3 length: 14 amino acids. CDR3 DNA sequence: TGTGCCAGCAGCTATCAGGGGCTGCAGCAGCCCCAGCATTTT. Translating it yields CASSYQGLQQPQHF.

The gene calls are TRBV5-5 and TRBJ2-7; D possibly corresponds to TRBD2 (5 bases). Germline V gene data show CDR1 as SGHKS and CDR2 as YYEKEE (reference sequence). The CDR3 contains 16 residues. V shed 1 base and J shed 3 bases, with 17 bases lying between them. The CDR3 loop is CASSLSGFGNSYEQYF. CDR3 nucleotides: TGTGCCAGCAGCTTGTCCGGTTTCGGGAATAGCTACGAGCAGTACTTC.

The chain combines TRBV28 with TRBJ1-5; unclear D gene. The CDR3 has 15 amino acids. V was trimmed by 6 bases and J by 5 bases, leaving 17 bases between them. The germline V gene has CDR1 MDHEN and CDR2 SYDVKM. The CDR3 nucleotides read TGTGCCAGCAGCTACACAGCGGGGTTTGATCAGCCCCAGCATTTT. This gives the protein CASSYTAGFDQPQHF.

This clonotype was picked up a small number of times. V and J are TRBV2 and TRBJ2-7; TRBD1 might be the D (5 bases). Germline CDR1 reads SNHLY; CDR2 reads FYNNEI. V gave up 7 bases and J gave up 1 base, with 14 bases separating them. The CDR3 loop spans 14 amino acids. CDR3 region: CASNWQGMSYEQYF. The CDR3 DNA is TGTGCCAGCAATTGGCAGGGCATGTCCTACGAGCAGTACTTC.

J is TRBJ1-2 and V is TRBV24-1; D perhaps matches TRBD1 (5 bases). V dropped 4 bases and J dropped 8 bases, with 19 bases sitting between them. CDR1 is KGHDR, CDR2 SFDVKD, per germline. This CDR3 contains 15 residues. CDR3 in amino acids: CATSDSARTKDGYTF. CDR3 sequence (DNA): TGTGCCACCAGTGACTCTGCTCGGACAAAGGACGGCTACACCTTC.

The table lists this clonotype with a few counts. V and J are TRBV12-3 or TRBV12-4 and TRBJ2-1; D ambiguous. This CDR3 has 12 amino acids. Trimming removed 7 bases at V and 0 bases at J, with 4 bases between. The CDR3 here is CASTASYNEQFF. CDR3 sequence (DNA): TGTGCCAGCACGGCCTCCTACAATGAGCAGTTCTTC.

The chain links TRBV25-1 to TRBJ2-7, with 9 bases aligning to TRBD1. V trimming: 5 bases; J trimming: 7 bases; junction bases outside the gene matches: 9. Germline values: CDR1 MGHDK, CDR2 SYGVNS. The CDR3 has 14 residues. The CDR3 sequence is CASSPGQGSLEQYF. In DNA form, the CDR3 reads TGTGCCAGCAGTCCTGGACAGGGGTCCTTAGAGCAGTACTTC.

The chain has TRBV14 and TRBJ1-1, with D tentatively TRBD1 (6 bases). CDR3 size: 16 residues. V was shortened by 1 base and J by 2 bases, with 14 bases between the two germline ends. CDR1 is SGHDN and CDR2 is FVKESK in the germline V gene. CDR3 protein: CASSQVFGTINTEAFF. CDR3 DNA sequence: TGTGCCAGCAGCCAAGTGTTCGGGACAATTAACACTGAAGCTTTCTTT.

The V gene is TRBV7-9, the J gene TRBJ1-1; D remains unclear. V was trimmed by 1 base and J by 1 base, leaving 10 bases between them. The CDR3 spans 15 residues. Germline CDR1 reads SEHNR; CDR2 reads FQNEAQ (reference sequence). This chain's CDR3 is CASSLGISKNTEAFF. As DNA, the CDR3 is TGTGCCAGCAGCTTAGGGATCTCAAAGAACACTGAAGCTTTCTTT.